These 23 T cell receptor beta chains originate from one sample sequenced in a study of neurological immune-mediated disorders (dated by TCRdb to about 2019). Receptors were amplified or captured by 5' RACE. The instrument given in TCRdb is Illumina HiSeq 2500. The raw public reads went through TCRdb reprocessing: fastp at Q25, MiXCR clone calling, in-frame beta chains kept. Under each unique CDR3 protein, matching rows form one entry showing the most common genes and DNA. Present in this sample are tens of thousands of distinct CDR3 sequences, more than 2% of which were seen just once. Of the sample, approximately 2.4% falls within the top ten clones. Sequenced: PBMCs. The receptors come from a man between 45 and 60 years old with multiple sclerosis.

There are many counts of this clonotype. The chain is built from TRBV4-3 and TRBJ2-1; D unresolved. This CDR3 region has 14 residues. Germline CDR1 is LGHNA and CDR2 is YSLEER. V was pared by 0 bases and J by 5 bases, with 8 bases between. The CDR3 DNA sequence: TGCGCCAGCAGCCAAGATAGGTGGGACAATGAGCAGTTCTTC. Amino acid sequence: CASSQDRWDNEQFF.

This clonotype was recorded at least ten times. This chain joins TRBV12-3 or TRBV12-4 and TRBJ2-5; D may correspond to TRBD1 or TRBD2 (5 bases each). Trimming left V 4 bases short and J 5 bases short, with 8 bases between. The CDR3 extends over 12 amino acids. CDR3 nucleotide sequence: TGTGCCAGCAGTTCAGGGAGTGAGACCCAGTACTTC. This codes for CASSSGSETQYF.

Ten or more counts support this clonotype. One end of the junction does not line up with germline, which may come from a read error. The chain recombines TRBV3-1 with TRBJ1-1; 11 bases align to TRBD1. The germline V gene encodes CDR1 LGHDT and CDR2 YNNKEL (reference sequence). This CDR3 has 16 amino acids. The CDR3: CASTQRDRGEDTEAFF. CDR3 DNA: TGTGCCAGCACCCAACGGGACAGGGGGGAGGACACTGAAGCTTTCTTT.

In its sample, this clonotype was seen many times. One end of the junction is discordant with germline, which a read error may explain. The rearrangement joins TRBV20-1 to TRBJ1-5; 10 nucleotides line up with TRBD1. Per the germline V gene, CDR1 is DFQATT and CDR2 is SNEGSKA (reference sequence). The CDR3 loop spans 14 amino acids. This CDR3 reads CSAKTGTGDQPQNF. The CDR3 region has the DNA TGCAGTGCGAAGACCGGGACAGGGGATCAGCCCCAGAATTTT.

This clonotype was seen ten or more times. This rearrangement joins TRBV5-1 to TRBJ2-1; 9 positions agree with TRBD2. The CDR3 has 15 amino acids. The V gene's germline CDR1 is SGHRS and CDR2 YFSETQ. V shed 4 bases, J shed 8 bases, and the junction held 10 bases outside the gene matches. CDR3 loop: CASSLGTSRVDEQFF. DNA for the CDR3: TGCGCCAGCAGCCTTGGGACTAGCCGAGTCGATGAGCAGTTCTTC.

This clonotype was recorded at least ten times. This sequence joins TRBV6-2 or TRBV6-3 and TRBJ1-1; maybe TRBD1 (6 bases). The CDR3 runs to 13 residues. Germline V CDR1 and CDR2: MNHEY, SVGEGT. With 5 bases removed from V and 4 bases from J, the gap between germline ends came to 11 bases. CDR3 sequence (DNA): TGTGCCAGCAGTCGAACAGGGCCCACTGAAGCTTTCTTT. Its protein is CASSRTGPTEAFF.

Ten or more counts support this clonotype. V gene TRBV7-8 combines with J gene TRBJ1-1; TRBD1 aligns across 8 bases. CDR3 length: 17 residues. Trimming at V came to 5 bases and at J to 3 bases, leaving 14 bases not matched to a gene. Germline V gene lookup returns CDR1 SGHVS and CDR2 FQNEAQ. The CDR3 region is CASSVHRGIRLDTEAFF. CDR3 DNA: TGTGCCAGCAGCGTACACAGGGGGATCCGACTTGACACTGAAGCTTTCTTT.

The rearrangement uses TRBV9 and TRBJ2-1; D is possibly TRBD1 (5 bases). The germline V gene encodes CDR1 SGDLS and CDR2 YYNGEE. V lost 7 bases to trimming and J lost 1 base, with 12 bases between them. This CDR3 contains 14 residues. CDR3 amino acids: CASRGQGSYNEQFF. CDR3 bases: TGTGCCAGCCGTGGCCAGGGTTCCTACAATGAGCAGTTCTTC.

This clonotype has a count of ten or more. The chain has TRBV5-1 and TRBJ2-5, with a weak D call TRBD2 (6 bases). V lost 0 bases to trimming and J lost 1 base, with 16 bases between them. Per germline, CDR1 SGHRS and CDR2 YFSETQ. The CDR3 covers 17 residues. The CDR3 loop reads CASSLDPAGAIQETQYF. The CDR3 DNA reads as TGCGCCAGCAGCTTGGATCCAGCGGGCGCAATCCAAGAGACCCAGTACTTC.

This clonotype was observed at least ten times. The J gene is TRBJ2-2, the V gene TRBV3-1; D may be TRBD1 (5 bases). The CDR3 loop spans 15 amino acids. Per germline, CDR1 LGHDT and CDR2 YNNKEL (reference sequence). V gave up 0 bases and J gave up 5 bases, with 10 bases separating them. The CDR3 sequence: CASSQDATATGELFF. The DNA of the CDR3 is TGTGCCAGCAGCCAAGATGCGACAGCAACCGGGGAGCTGTTTTTT. The full variable domain, completed using reference TRBV3-1 and TRBJ2-2, is DTAVSQTPKYLVTQMGNDKSIKCEQNLGHDTMYWYKQDSKKFLKIMFSYNNKELIINETVPNRFSPKSPDKAHLNLHINSLELGDSAVYFCASSQDATATGELFFGEGSRLTVL.

This clonotype was observed many times. This chain links TRBV20-1 with TRBJ1-2; D remains ambiguous. This CDR3 has 13 amino acids. V lost 3 bases, J lost 3 bases, and 11 bases lay in between. The germline V gene encodes CDR1 DFQATT and CDR2 SNEGSKA (reference sequence). The DNA of the CDR3 is TGCAGTGCTAGTATCGGGCCATACTATGGCTACACCTTC. As protein: CSASIGPYYGYTF.

In its sample, this clonotype was seen many times. The CDR3 region has the DNA TGTGCCAGCGGAGCCTCTGGGGCCAACGTCCTGACTTTC. Its protein is CASGASGANVLTF. The chain has TRBV27 and TRBJ2-6; no definite D call. Looked up from germline, CDR1 is MNHEY and CDR2 is SMNVEV (reference sequence). This CDR3 has 13 residues. V dropped 8 bases and J dropped 0 bases, with 5 bases sitting between them.

This clonotype came up a few times. One end of the junction varies from germline; a read error may be responsible. The DNA for the CDR3 is TGTGCCAGCAGATTAGCTTATGAGCAGTTCTTC. Its protein product is CASRLAYEQFF. The chain is built from TRBV7-9 and TRBJ2-1; D not resolved. Germline V gives CDR1 SEHNR, CDR2 FQNEAQ (reference sequence). The CDR3 extends over 11 amino acids.

This clonotype was seen ten or more times. This rearrangement joins TRBV11-3 to TRBJ1-1, with D possibly being TRBD1 (6 bases). The germline V and J ends were trimmed by 1 base and 1 base, with 16 bases remaining between them. Looked up from germline, CDR1 is SGHNT and CDR2 is YENEEA. This CDR3 comprises 17 residues. For the CDR3, the DNA is TGTGCCAGCAGCTTAGGAATAGGGACACGTCAGAACACTGAAGCTTTCTTT. The encoded protein is CASSLGIGTRQNTEAFF.

By proportion, this clonotype is medium-sized. J is TRBJ2-5 and V is TRBV7-2; D not resolved. Germline assignment: CDR1 SGHTA and CDR2 FQGNSA. The CDR3 loop spans 13 amino acids. Trimming removed 7 bases from V and 1 base from J, with 10 bases in between. The CDR3 coding sequence is TGTGCCAGCACGGTTCGACTCCAAGAGACCCAGTACTTC. It yields the protein CASTVRLQETQYF. Drawing the rest from reference TRBV7-2 and TRBJ2-5, the complete variable domain is GAGVSQSPSNKVTEKGKDVELRCDPISGHTALYWYRQSLGQGLEFLIYFQGNSAPDKSGLPSDRFSAERTGGSVSTLTIQRTQQEDSAVYLCASTVRLQETQYFGPGTRLLVL.

At least ten counts were recorded for this clonotype. The chain carries TRBV24-1 and TRBJ2-5, with D possibly being TRBD2 (5 bases). CDR3 length: 14 residues. Trimming shortened V by 2 bases and J by 5 bases, and 11 bases separated the two germline ends. Looked up from germline, CDR1 is KGHDR and CDR2 is SFDVKD. DNA of the CDR3: TGTGCCACCAGTGATTCGGAGGAAGCGGAGACCCAGTACTTC. This encodes CATSDSEEAETQYF.

This clonotype has ten or more counts. The chain uses TRBV5-1 and TRBJ2-7; D possibly matches TRBD1 or TRBD2 (6 bases each). V was cut by 1 base and J by 0 bases, with 20 bases left in between. This CDR3 is 18 amino acids long. CDR1 SGHRS and CDR2 YFSETQ come from the germline V gene. The chain's CDR3 is CASSLHLRTPGASYEQYF. DNA of the CDR3: TGCGCCAGCAGCTTGCACCTTCGAACGCCGGGGGCCTCCTACGAGCAGTACTTC.

This clonotype was seen repeatedly, ten times or more. The rearrangement joins TRBV5-4 to TRBJ2-5; perhaps D is TRBD1 or TRBD2 (5 bases each). This CDR3 is built from 13 residues. V lost 2 bases and J 3 bases, leaving 8 bases between the germline ends. Germline V gene sequence: CDR1 SGHNT, CDR2 YYREEE (reference sequence). The CDR3 DNA reads as TGTGCCAGCAGCTTTATGGGGGAAGAGACCCAGTACTTC. Translation gives CASSFMGEETQYF.

This clonotype appeared many times. V usage is TRBV19 and J usage is TRBJ2-1, with 9 bases matching TRBD2. CDR3 length: 15 amino acids. Germline trimming cut 5 bases from V and 5 bases from J; bases unmatched to any gene: 7. CDR1 is LNHDA and CDR2 is SQIVND in the germline V gene (reference sequence). This chain's CDR3 is CASSGSGGPHNEQFF. The CDR3 bases are TGTGCCAGTAGTGGAAGCGGGGGGCCCCACAATGAGCAGTTCTTC.

This clonotype came up many times. Germline and junction disagree at one end, which may indicate a read error. V gene TRBV7-8 combines with J gene TRBJ1-5; 7 nucleotides align to TRBD1. Germline CDR1 SGHVS, CDR2 FQNEAQ. The CDR3 totals 15 residues. The DNA of the CDR3 is TGTGCCAGCAGCTTAGGATGGAACGTGGGACAGCCCCAGAATTTT. Translated: CASSLGWNVGQPQNF.

Ten or more counts support this clonotype. The chain recombines TRBV20-1 with TRBJ1-1; D is ambiguous. This CDR3 comprises 14 residues. Germline CDR1 and CDR2: DFQATT and SNEGSKA (reference sequence). Between the trimmed V and J ends, which lost 6 bases and 0 bases, there was a span of 14 bases. The CDR3 coding sequence is TGCAGTGCCTTTGTGCAGCCCATGAACACTGAAGCTTTCTTT. The encoded protein is CSAFVQPMNTEAFF.

Many counts were recorded for this clonotype. V usage is TRBV7-2 and J usage is TRBJ1-5, with 8 bases matching TRBD1. The CDR3 covers 14 residues. Germline CDR1 SGHTA, CDR2 FQGNSA. V lost 5 bases and J lost 6; bases outside the gene matches: 6. CDR3 bases: TGTGCCAGCAGCGCCGACAGGGGAGCTCAGCCCCAGCATTTT. It yields the protein CASSADRGAQPQHF.

In its sample, this clonotype was seen many times. Its ends do not fully match the called genes, so a read error is possible. The chain combines TRBV28 with TRBJ1-5; 7 nucleotides align to TRBD1. From germline, CDR1 is MDHEN and CDR2 SYDVKM. This CDR3 region has 15 residues. The CDR3, as DNA: TGTGCCAGCAGTTTACGACAGGGCTACAATCAGCCCCAGAATTTT. This gives the protein CASSLRQGYNQPQNF. Variable domain in full (rest from reference TRBV28 and TRBJ1-5): DVKVTQSSRYLVKRTGEKVFLECVQDMDHENMFWYRQDPGLGLRLIYFSYDVKMKEKGDIPEGYSVSREKKERFSLILESASTNQTSMYLCASSLRQGYNQPQNFGDGTRLSIL.